Listed here is a single T cell receptor beta chain. These data are taken from a study of blood T cell repertoires in COVID-19. The wider study: The United States, Italy and Spain supplied acute and convalescent COVID-19 samples. PBMCs, B-cell-depleted T cells, or T cells provided the cDNA or gDNA that made up the material.

In the original analysis: Estimation of nucleated cell counts was performed using reference gene primer amplification. Repertoires were generated with immunoSEQ multiplex PCR, while TCRdb's copy carries only in-frame clones and drops some. V and J calls plus clone size are reproduced from that table; the DNA served to infer D and trimming. Of some 240,000 clones in the sample, 82% were seen once. J gave up 1 base and V 4 bases, and 10 bases lay outside the gene matches. The CDR3 totals 17 residues. The V gene's germline CDR1 is MNHEY and CDR2 SVGEGT. Material: peripheral blood. This TCR came from a woman aged 55 to 70 with active or convalescent COVID-19. The chain combines TRBV6-2 or TRBV6-3 with TRBJ2-4; 7 bases align to TRBD1. Written as DNA, the CDR3 is TGTGCCAGCAGTTGGGGTAACAGGGGTCCGGCCAAAAACATTCAGTACTTC. It translates to CASSWGNRGPAKNIQYF.